The 3 T cell receptor beta chains reported below all come from one sample, sequenced in a study of T-cell reconstitution after alpha-beta-depleted transplantation in children. Unique molecular identifiers were built into the TCRbeta library. Via MiXCR, TCRdb re-called the PCR reads, giving one row per CDR3 protein. The sample yields over 450,000 distinct CDR3 sequences, about 10% seen once. This specimen was PBMCs, taken before TCRalphabeta/CD19-depleted stem cell transplant. The receptors stem from a child aged 2-15 years with inherited bone marrow failure, due to receive a stem cell transplant.

This clonotype was seen repeatedly, ten times or more. The DNA of the CDR3 is TGTGCCAGCAGTTCCCCGACTAGCTACGAGCAGTACTTC. Translation: CASSSPTSYEQYF. The chain is built from TRBV28 and TRBJ2-7, with D perhaps matching TRBD2 (6 bases). This CDR3 region has 13 residues. The V gene's germline CDR1 is MDHEN and CDR2 SYDVKM. V was cut by 4 bases and J by 3 bases, with 10 bases left in between.

There are a few counts of this clonotype. The chain couples TRBV7-9 to TRBJ2-3; D is unresolved. This CDR3 spans 15 amino acids. CDR1 and CDR2 (germline): SEHNR, FQNEAQ (reference sequence). Trimming took 5 bases from V and 4 from J, leaving 16 bases between them. In nucleotides, the CDR3 is TGTGCCAGCAGCGGTAGGACGGCCGGAGCAGATACGCAGTATTTT. Protein product: CASSGRTAGADTQYF.

In its sample, this clonotype was seen many times. The J gene is TRBJ2-5, the V gene TRBV20-1; D unresolved. The germline V and J ends were trimmed by 2 bases and 0 bases, with 1 base remaining between them. Germline V gene data show CDR1 as DFQATT and CDR2 as SNEGSKA (reference sequence). This CDR3 region has 11 residues. As DNA, the CDR3 is TGCAGTGCTAGACACCAAGAGACCCAGTACTTC. It translates to CSARHQETQYF.